A selection of T cell receptor beta chains follows, all from one sample in a study of vaccination and CD4 T cells after COVID-19. One entry per CDR3 protein results from TCRdb running MiXCR on the PCR reads. Of approximately 6,000 distinct CDR3 sequences in the sample, approximately 35% were seen once. No cognate antigen is known for these TCRs. Sequencing input: CD4+ T cells from blood, cultured in vitro. These receptor sequences come from a human donor in good health. Each CDR3 is given with its conserved first and last residue. The D gene is left open where the match is weak. Size is omitted from some rows. Given values are once, few, many or a class for expanded clones.

abundance: .; v_gene: TRBV19; d_gene: .; j_gene: TRBJ1-2; CDR3nt: TGTGCCAGTAGTATATCCGGTGTGGGGGGCTACACCTTC; CDR3aa: CASSISGVGGYTF
abundance: .; v_gene: TRBV20-1; d_gene: .; j_gene: TRBJ1-1; CDR3nt: TGCAGTGTCAACAGGCCTATGAACACTGAAGCTTTCTTT; CDR3aa: CSVNRPMNTEAFF
abundance: .; v_gene: TRBV12-3/TRBV12-4; d_gene: .; j_gene: TRBJ2-3; CDR3nt: TGTGCCAGCAGTCTCGACTGGGCGGGGTTCACAGATACGCAGTATTTT; CDR3aa: CASSLDWAGFTDTQYF
abundance: .; v_gene: TRBV4-1; d_gene: .; j_gene: TRBJ2-1; CDR3nt: TGCGCCAGCAGCCAAGATGAGGTACGCAATGAGCAGTTCTTC; CDR3aa: CASSQDEVRNEQFF
abundance: .; v_gene: TRBV20-1; d_gene: .; j_gene: TRBJ2-3; CDR3nt: TGCAGTGCTAGAGATCTCGTTTGGCGGGATACAGATACGCAGTATTTT; CDR3aa: CSARDLVWRDTDTQYF
abundance: .; v_gene: TRBV20-1; d_gene: .; j_gene: TRBJ1-1; CDR3nt: TGCAGTGCTAGAGTGGGGGGGGAGGACACTGAAGCTTTCTTT; CDR3aa: CSARVGGEDTEAFF
abundance: few; v_gene: TRBV10-1; d_gene: TRBD2; j_gene: TRBJ2-7; CDR3nt: TGCGCCACCTCTAGCGGGAGATCCTACGAGCAGTACTTC; CDR3aa: CATSSGRSYEQYF
abundance: .; v_gene: TRBV6-1; d_gene: TRBD2; j_gene: TRBJ2-7; CDR3nt: TGTGCCAGCAGTGGCGGGAGCCCGGGAGTTGGCGAGCAGTACTTC; CDR3aa: CASSGGSPGVGEQYF
abundance: .; v_gene: TRBV20-1; d_gene: .; j_gene: TRBJ1-4; CDR3nt: TGCAGTGCTAGGGGGCAGTATAATGAAAAACTGTTTTTT; CDR3aa: CSARGQYNEKLFF
abundance: .; v_gene: TRBV9; d_gene: .; j_gene: TRBJ2-7; CDR3nt: TGTGCCAGCAGCGTCGGTCTGGACAGAACCTACGAGCAGTACTTC; CDR3aa: CASSVGLDRTYEQYF
abundance: .; v_gene: TRBV20-1; d_gene: .; j_gene: TRBJ2-3; CDR3nt: TGCAGTGCAGATCCAGACAGCGCCATTCCCACAGATACGCAGTATTTT; CDR3aa: CSADPDSAIPTDTQYF
abundance: few; v_gene: TRBV18; d_gene: .; j_gene: TRBJ1-2; CDR3nt: TGTGCCAGCGGAGCCGGGACGCATGGCTACACCTTC; CDR3aa: CASGAGTHGYTF
abundance: few; v_gene: TRBV20-1; d_gene: TRBD1; j_gene: TRBJ1-1; CDR3nt: TGCAGTGCTTGGGACAGGGAGGGTGAAGCTTTCTTT; CDR3aa: CSAWDREGEAFF
abundance: large; v_gene: TRBV6-4; d_gene: TRBD2; j_gene: TRBJ2-3; CDR3nt: TGTGCCAGCAGTGCCCCCCTACTAGCGGTAATCACAGATACGCAGTATTTT; CDR3aa: CASSAPLLAVITDTQYF
abundance: .; v_gene: TRBV5-8; d_gene: .; j_gene: TRBJ1-1; CDR3nt: TGTGCCAGCAGCTTGGACGGAAAGTACACTGAAGCTTTCTTT; CDR3aa: CASSLDGKYTEAFF
abundance: once; v_gene: TRBV7-8; d_gene: TRBD2; j_gene: TRBJ2-3; CDR3nt: TGTGCCAGCACCCAACGGGGGGTTCTAAACACAGATACGCAGTATTTT; CDR3aa: CASTQRGVLNTDTQYF
abundance: .; v_gene: TRBV10-2; d_gene: .; j_gene: TRBJ2-3; CDR3nt: TGCGCCAGCAGCGACGGGACTTCCACAGATACGCAGTATTTT; CDR3aa: CASSDGTSTDTQYF
abundance: few; v_gene: TRBV6-1; d_gene: TRBD2; j_gene: TRBJ2-5; CDR3nt: TGTGCCAGCAGTCCTCTGGGTGCCGGGGGGGGCCAAGAGACCCAGTACTTC; CDR3aa: CASSPLGAGGGQETQYF
abundance: .; v_gene: TRBV12-3/TRBV12-4; d_gene: .; j_gene: TRBJ1-5; CDR3nt: TGTGCCAGCAGAACAGGTAGCAATCAGCCCCAGCATTTT; CDR3aa: CASRTGSNQPQHF
abundance: large; v_gene: TRBV10-3; d_gene: .; j_gene: TRBJ1-2; CDR3nt: TGTGCCATCAGTGAGTACGACTGGAGAGGCTACACCTTC; CDR3aa: CAISEYDWRGYTF
abundance: .; v_gene: TRBV7-9; d_gene: TRBD2; j_gene: TRBJ2-3; CDR3nt: TGTGCCAGCAGCTTAGGGACTAGCGGGGCTGATACGCAGTATTTT; CDR3aa: CASSLGTSGADTQYF
abundance: few; v_gene: TRBV6-5; d_gene: TRBD2; j_gene: TRBJ2-3; CDR3nt: TGTGCCAGCAGTTACCCCGAGAGGGGGAGCGGGGGCAACACAGATACGCAGTATTTT; CDR3aa: CASSYPERGSGGNTDTQYF
abundance: .; v_gene: TRBV12-3/TRBV12-4; d_gene: .; j_gene: TRBJ2-7; CDR3nt: TGTGCCAGCCAAAAGACAGGAGGCTACGAGCAGTACTTC; CDR3aa: CASQKTGGYEQYF
abundance: .; v_gene: TRBV5-1; d_gene: TRBD1; j_gene: TRBJ1-1; CDR3nt: TGCGCCAGCAGCCTTGGACAGGAAGAAGCTTTCTTT; CDR3aa: CASSLGQEEAFF
abundance: .; v_gene: TRBV6-1; d_gene: .; j_gene: TRBJ1-1; CDR3nt: TGTGCCATCTCAGGGGCCGACAGGTACACTGAAGCTTTCTTT; CDR3aa: CAISGADRYTEAFF
abundance: .; v_gene: TRBV20-1; d_gene: .; j_gene: TRBJ2-3; CDR3nt: TGCAGTGCACGCGGCCCCTCAGTGGGACCCACCGGTACGCAGTATTTT; CDR3aa: CSARGPSVGPTGTQYF
abundance: .; v_gene: TRBV5-7; d_gene: TRBD1; j_gene: TRBJ2-7; CDR3nt: TGTGCCAGCAGCCTCCTAACCGGGACAGTCGATTACGAGCAGTACTTC; CDR3aa: CASSLLTGTVDYEQYF
abundance: .; v_gene: TRBV4-2; d_gene: .; j_gene: TRBJ1-1; CDR3nt: TGTGCCAGCAGCCCATTCGGGGCTAACACTGAAGCTTTCTTT; CDR3aa: CASSPFGANTEAFF
abundance: once; v_gene: TRBV5-8; d_gene: TRBD1; j_gene: TRBJ2-1; CDR3nt: TGTGCCAGCAGCCAGATGACAGGGTACGTGTCCTTC; CDR3aa: CASSQMTGYVSF
abundance: .; v_gene: TRBV2; d_gene: TRBD1; j_gene: TRBJ1-1; CDR3nt: TGTGCCAGCAGTGATGGGACAGGGGGCAAGCGGGCTTTCTTT; CDR3aa: CASSDGTGGKRAFF
abundance: .; v_gene: TRBV5-4; d_gene: .; j_gene: TRBJ1-1; CDR3nt: TGTGCCAGCAGCGCCACGAACACTGAAGCTTTCTTT; CDR3aa: CASSATNTEAFF
abundance: few; v_gene: TRBV20-1; d_gene: TRBD1; j_gene: TRBJ2-7; CDR3nt: TGCAGTGCTAGAGTTCACAGGGGGGCAGTCGAGCAGTACTTC; CDR3aa: CSARVHRGAVEQYF
abundance: .; v_gene: TRBV7-9; d_gene: .; j_gene: TRBJ1-1; CDR3nt: TGTGCCAGCAGTTTACAGGTGGGCACTGAAGCTTTCTTT; CDR3aa: CASSLQVGTEAFF
abundance: .; v_gene: TRBV6-1; d_gene: TRBD2; j_gene: TRBJ2-5; CDR3nt: TGTGCCAGCAGTGAAACTAGCGGGGGGGCGGAGACCCAGTACTTC; CDR3aa: CASSETSGGAETQYF
abundance: once; v_gene: TRBV18; d_gene: .; j_gene: TRBJ2-7; CDR3nt: TGTGCCAGCTCAGGGGCCTCCTACGAGCAGTACTTC; CDR3aa: CASSGASYEQYF
abundance: few; v_gene: TRBV6-5; d_gene: TRBD1; j_gene: TRBJ2-1; CDR3nt: TGTGCCAGCAGTTCCCAGGGACAGTGGAGCTCCTACAATGAGCAGTTCTTC; CDR3aa: CASSSQGQWSSYNEQFF
abundance: .; v_gene: TRBV5-6; d_gene: .; j_gene: TRBJ1-5; CDR3nt: TGTGCCAGCAGCTGGGGGGTGGATGACCAGCCCCAGCATTTT; CDR3aa: CASSWGVDDQPQHF
abundance: few; v_gene: TRBV24-1; d_gene: TRBD2; j_gene: TRBJ2-5; CDR3nt: TGTGCCACTCAGGGGCTAGCGGGGGATCTAGGGGAGACCCAGTACTTC; CDR3aa: CATQGLAGDLGETQYF
abundance: .; v_gene: TRBV12-3/TRBV12-4; d_gene: .; j_gene: TRBJ1-6; CDR3nt: TGTGCCAGCAGTCCCGACCAACGGGGGAATTCACCCCTCCACTTT; CDR3aa: CASSPDQRGNSPLHF
abundance: few; v_gene: TRBV29-1; d_gene: .; j_gene: TRBJ1-1; CDR3nt: TGCAGCGTCTCCCAATGGGCGAACACTGAAGCTTTCTTT; CDR3aa: CSVSQWANTEAFF
abundance: .; v_gene: TRBV20-1; d_gene: TRBD1; j_gene: TRBJ2-7; CDR3nt: TGCAGCGTCGACAGGGGGCTTGAGGACGAGCAGTACTTC; CDR3aa: CSVDRGLEDEQYF
abundance: .; v_gene: TRBV20-1; d_gene: TRBD2; j_gene: TRBJ2-7; CDR3nt: TGCAGTGCTAGAAGCGGGGTTTTCTACGAGCAGTACTTC; CDR3aa: CSARSGVFYEQYF
abundance: .; v_gene: TRBV5-1; d_gene: TRBD1; j_gene: TRBJ1-6; CDR3nt: TGCGCCAGCAGCAAGGGGACAGGGAGTAATTCACCCCTCCACTTT; CDR3aa: CASSKGTGSNSPLHF
abundance: medium-sized; v_gene: TRBV20-1; d_gene: .; j_gene: TRBJ1-6; CDR3nt: TGCAGTGCCAGCCCGGGCCTTAATAATTCACCCCTCCACTTT; CDR3aa: CSASPGLNNSPLHF
abundance: .; v_gene: TRBV5-6; d_gene: TRBD1; j_gene: TRBJ1-2; CDR3nt: TGTGCCAGCAGCACCGGGACAGCGTATGGCTACACCTTC; CDR3aa: CASSTGTAYGYTF
abundance: few; v_gene: TRBV20-1; d_gene: .; j_gene: TRBJ1-2; CDR3nt: TGCAGTGCTAGAACACAGGCTTCGGATGGCTACACCTTC; CDR3aa: CSARTQASDGYTF
abundance: .; v_gene: TRBV19; d_gene: .; j_gene: TRBJ1-1; CDR3nt: TGTGCCAGTAACCGGGCTCAATGGAACACTGAAGCTTTCTTT; CDR3aa: CASNRAQWNTEAFF
abundance: .; v_gene: TRBV21-1; d_gene: .; j_gene: TRBJ1-6; CDR3nt: TGTGCCAGCAGCAAATTCCCCTATAATTCACCCCTCCACTTT; CDR3aa: CASSKFPYNSPLHF
abundance: .; v_gene: TRBV10-2; d_gene: .; j_gene: TRBJ1-1; CDR3nt: TGCGCCAGCAGTGAAGAGGGCTACACTGAAGCTTTCTTT; CDR3aa: CASSEEGYTEAFF
abundance: few; v_gene: TRBV6-5; d_gene: .; j_gene: TRBJ1-2; CDR3nt: TGTGCCAGCAGTTACGGGAGATATGGCTACACCTTC; CDR3aa: CASSYGRYGYTF
abundance: once; v_gene: TRBV30; d_gene: .; j_gene: TRBJ1-1; CDR3nt: TGTGCCTGGAGTGGTATGTCAAACACTGAAGCTTTCTTT; CDR3aa: CAWSGMSNTEAFF
abundance: few; v_gene: TRBV6-5; d_gene: TRBD2; j_gene: TRBJ2-1; CDR3nt: TGTGCCAGCAGTTGGAGGGCTAGCGGGGGGATGAGCGATGAGCAGTTCTTC; CDR3aa: CASSWRASGGMSDEQFF
abundance: .; v_gene: TRBV24-1; d_gene: .; j_gene: TRBJ1-2; CDR3nt: TGTGACACCAGTGATTCTGCCTATGGCTACACCTTC; CDR3aa: CDTSDSAYGYTF
abundance: few; v_gene: TRBV20-1; d_gene: .; j_gene: TRBJ2-2; CDR3nt: TGCAGTGCTCCCTCCGTTGGTTACACCGGGGAGCTGTTTTTT; CDR3aa: CSAPSVGYTGELFF